Reported below is one T cell receptor (beta chain). The CDR3 loop spans 12 amino acids. Trimming removed 4 bases at V and 5 bases at J, with 9 bases between. Germline V gives CDR1 SGHRS, CDR2 YFSETQ. The sample is drawn from a study of blood T cell repertoires in COVID-19. Libraries were prepared by immunoSEQ multiplex PCR; TCRdb keeps only in-frame clonotypes and omits some of them. This sample carries tens of thousands of clones, 87% of them seen once, and the ten largest clones take under 6.5%. Sample: peripheral blood. The chain carries TRBV5-1 and TRBJ1-2; D perhaps matches TRBD1 (6 bases). This receptor was identified in a man aged 45 to 65 with active COVID-19. CDR3: CASSTGQYGYTF. In DNA, the CDR3 is TGCGCCAGCAGCACAGGACAGTATGGCTACACCTTC. Drawing the rest from reference TRBV5-1 and TRBJ1-2, the complete variable domain is KAGVTQTPRYLIKTRGQQVTLSCSPISGHRSVSWYQQTPGQGLQFLFEYFSETQRNKGNFPGRFSGRQFSNSRSEMNVSTLELGDSALYLCASSTGQYGYTFGSGTRLTVV.